Reported below is one TCR beta chain. Other nucleotide sequences from this sample produce the same CDR3. The sample originates from a study of blood T cell repertoires in COVID-19. The CDR3 runs to 13 residues. Trimming left V 2 bases short and J 4 bases short, with 8 bases between. Clones were sequenced by immunoSEQ multiplex PCR, and TCRdb holds only the in-frame ones, with some missing. The profile shows around 320,000 clones, roughly 90% of them singletons. The rearrangement links TRBV12-3 or TRBV12-4 to TRBJ1-2; no definite D call. The receptor was isolated from a woman between 25 and 40 years old who had been exposed to COVID-19. The specimen was PBMCs or T cells enriched from blood (not recorded which). Here the CDR3 reads CASSLSGSYGYTF. The CDR3 DNA reads TGTGCCAGCAGTTTATCCGGGTCCTATGGCTACACCTTC.